The 23 T cell receptor beta chains reported below all come from one sample, sequenced in a study of identical twins. MiXCR, applied by TCRdb to the 5' RACE reads, yields one record per CDR3 protein. The sample includes more than 350,000 distinct CDR3 sequences, 7% to 9.5% of them seen just once. The material sequenced was naive T cells sorted from blood. These receptor sequences come from a woman between 50 and 59 years old in good health.

This clonotype has a count of ten or more. This chain links TRBV5-6 with TRBJ1-1; D remains unclear. V lost 4 bases, J lost 1 base, and 14 bases lay in between. Germline lookup yields CDR1 SGHDT and CDR2 YYEEEE. CDR3 length equals 15 residues. The CDR3 protein is CASSPWGRPNTEAFF. The CDR3 coding sequence is TGTGCCAGCAGCCCTTGGGGTAGGCCGAACACTGAAGCTTTCTTT.

The chain has TRBV7-9 and TRBJ2-1; TRBD1 matches at 9 bases. CDR3 length equals 14 residues. V lost 5 bases and J lost 9; bases outside the gene matches: 8. Per the germline V gene, CDR1 is SEHNR and CDR2 is FQNEAQ (reference sequence). The CDR3 spells CASSPDRGLGEQFF. Written as DNA, the CDR3 is TGTGCCAGCAGCCCTGACAGGGGGTTAGGTGAGCAGTTCTTC.

This clonotype has a count of ten or more. The chain combines TRBV12-3 or TRBV12-4 with TRBJ2-2, with 9 bases that match TRBD1. The CDR3 runs 15 residues. The V segment lost 7 bases and the J segment 6 bases; nucleotides outside the gene matches: 9. The CDR3 loop reads CASTSDRGKPGELFF. CDR3 coding DNA: TGTGCCAGCACCTCCGACAGGGGGAAACCCGGGGAGCTGTTTTTT.

This chain uses TRBV11-3 with TRBJ1-1, with D unresolved. Per germline, CDR1 SGHNT and CDR2 YENEEA. The CDR3 consists of 13 residues. Trimming removed 1 base from V and 8 bases from J, with 11 bases in between. CDR3 coding DNA: TGTGCCAGCAGCTTAGGAGGAACGATAGAAGCTTTCTTT. The encoded protein is CASSLGGTIEAFF.

This clonotype has ten or more counts. The chain couples TRBV12-3 or TRBV12-4 to TRBJ1-3; perhaps TRBD1 as D (5 bases). Trimming removed 4 bases from V and 4 bases from J, with 8 bases in between. The CDR3 contains 13 residues. In DNA, the CDR3 is TGTGCCAGCAGTTCTACAGGAGGAAACACCATATATTTT. This translates into CASSSTGGNTIYF.

The table lists this clonotype with a few counts. The chain employs TRBV11-2 and TRBJ2-1; 7 nucleotides align to TRBD2. This CDR3 contains 16 residues. The V and J ends lost 6 bases and 4 bases, in that order; junction bases with no gene match: 12. The germline CDR1 and CDR2 sequences are SGHAT and FQNNGV. For the CDR3, the DNA is TGTGCCAGCAGTAAACGCCAGCGGGATTGGTACAATGAGCAGTTCTTC. Translated: CASSKRQRDWYNEQFF.

This clonotype was counted many times. The CDR3 DNA reads TGCAGCGTTGCAGGGGGACTAGCGGGAGTGGTCACAGATACGCAGTATTTT. It specifies CSVAGGLAGVVTDTQYF. This rearrangement joins TRBV29-1 to TRBJ2-3; 14 bases line up with TRBD2. This CDR3 region has 17 residues. J gave up 2 bases and V 4 bases, and 8 bases lay outside the gene matches. Germline V gives CDR1 SQVTM, CDR2 ANQGSEA.

V and J are TRBV7-9 and TRBJ2-5; D is unresolved. CDR3 length equals 15 residues. V shed 5 bases and J shed 2 bases, with 15 bases lying between them. Germline values: CDR1 SEHNR, CDR2 FQNEAQ (reference sequence). Written as DNA, the CDR3 is TGTGCCAGCAGCCTATCACGGGTTCAACAAGAGACCCAGTACTTC. It yields the protein CASSLSRVQQETQYF.

At least ten counts were recorded for this clonotype. The V and J genes are TRBV20-1 and TRBJ1-2; D gene unclear. V was shortened by 3 bases and J by 0 bases, with 8 bases between the two germline ends. This CDR3 contains 13 residues. Germline loops: CDR1 DFQATT, CDR2 SNEGSKA (reference sequence). The CDR3 spells CSARVPANYGYTF. CDR3 nucleotides: TGCAGTGCTAGGGTCCCAGCTAACTATGGCTACACCTTC.

This clonotype showed up many times. V usage is TRBV12-3 or TRBV12-4 and J usage is TRBJ2-4; no clear D gene. The CDR3 contains 18 residues. The V end was cut by 4 bases, the J end by 4 bases, with 23 bases between. CDR3: CASSSHLGPNLAKNIQYF. CDR3 nucleotides: TGTGCCAGCAGTTCCCACCTTGGCCCCAACTTGGCTAAAAACATTCAGTACTTC.

This clonotype has ten or more counts. The J gene is TRBJ1-4, the V gene TRBV27; D may be TRBD1 (5 bases). The CDR3 has 12 residues. Germline V CDR1 and CDR2: MNHEY, SMNVEV (reference sequence). V lost 10 bases and J 14 bases, leaving 20 bases between the germline ends. DNA for the CDR3: TGTGCCACCCGGGACTACCAAGGGTGGCTGTTTTTT. This codes for CATRDYQGWLFF.

This clonotype was observed a handful of times. The chain joins TRBV24-1 to TRBJ2-2; D possibly corresponds to TRBD2 (6 bases). Trimming stripped 7 bases from V and 5 bases from J, with 13 bases between. CDR3 length: 14 amino acids. Germline values: CDR1 KGHDR, CDR2 SFDVKD. As DNA, the CDR3 is TGTGCCACCAGGGCCCCGGGGGAAACCGGGGAGCTGTTTTTT. Encoded protein: CATRAPGETGELFF.

This clonotype was recorded a few times. CDR3 protein: CASSPDIGREKLFF. The CDR3 region has the DNA TGTGCCAGCAGTCCCGACATCGGACGGGAAAAACTGTTTTTT. This sequence joins TRBV2 and TRBJ1-4; D gene uncertain. The germline gives CDR1 SNHLY, CDR2 FYNNEI. V was trimmed by 5 bases and J by 8 bases, leaving 15 bases between them. CDR3 length equals 14 residues. Full variable domain (outside the CDR3, taken from reference TRBV2 and TRBJ1-4): EPEVTQTPSHQVTQMGQEVILRCVPISNHLYFYWYRQILGQKVEFLVSFYNNEISEKSEIFDDQFSVERPDGSNFTLKIRSTKLEDSAMYFCASSPDIGREKLFFGSGTQLSVL.

This clonotype was seen only once. V and J are TRBV4-2 and TRBJ2-6; 8 bases are a match to TRBD1. The CDR3 has 19 residues. Germline V lookup: CDR1 LGHNA, CDR2 YNFKEQ. J was trimmed by 1 base and V by 0 bases; bases with no gene match: 8. Here the CDR3 reads CASSQEADRDLSGANVLTF. The CDR3 nucleotides read TGTGCCAGCAGCCAAGAGGCGGACAGGGACTTATCTGGGGCCAACGTCCTGACTTTC.

This clonotype occurred many times. V usage is TRBV7-9 and J usage is TRBJ2-1, with TRBD1 identical over 7 bases. Germline assignment: CDR1 SEHNR and CDR2 FQNEAQ (reference sequence). This CDR3 has 14 amino acids. J gave up 4 bases and V 5 bases, and 5 bases lay outside the gene matches. CDR3 nucleotides: TGTGCCAGCAGCGTGCGGACAGGTTACAATGAGCAGTTCTTC. It translates to CASSVRTGYNEQFF.

This clonotype turned up a few times. V is TRBV6-2 or TRBV6-3 and J is TRBJ2-4; D unclear. The CDR3 is 15 amino acids. Germline lookup yields CDR1 MNHEY and CDR2 SVGEGT. V was cut by 8 bases and J by 0 bases, with 14 bases left in between. The CDR3 nucleotides are TGTGCCAGCCGTTTTCGCGGCTTAGCCAAAAACATTCAGTACTTC. Residues: CASRFRGLAKNIQYF.

This clonotype was picked up many times. The chain employs TRBV29-1 and TRBJ2-2; possible D gene TRBD1, 5 bases. The CDR3 has 13 residues. Trimming removed 4 bases from V and 3 bases from J, with 9 bases in between. CDR1 is SQVTM and CDR2 is ANQGSEA in the germline V gene. The CDR3 reads CSVVGPYTGELFF. The CDR3 region has the DNA TGCAGCGTTGTGGGGCCGTACACCGGGGAGCTGTTTTTT.

This clonotype was seen only a few times. CDR3: CASGPSGPSNTGELFF. The CDR3 nucleotides are TGTGCCAGCGGTCCTAGCGGGCCATCGAACACCGGGGAGCTGTTTTTT. The chain employs TRBV12-3 or TRBV12-4 and TRBJ2-2; TRBD2 matches 8 bases. V gave up 8 bases and J gave up 0 bases; unmatched junction bases: 8. The CDR3 runs 16 residues.

This clonotype has a count of ten or more. The chain uses TRBV9 and TRBJ2-7, with a weak D call TRBD1 (6 bases). The CDR3 runs to 14 residues. Germline CDR1 reads SGDLS; CDR2 reads YYNGEE. V lost 0 bases and J lost 2, with 9 bases in between. CDR3 nucleotides: TGTGCCAGCAGCGTAGAGGACAGCCCCTACGAGCAGTACTTC. Protein product: CASSVEDSPYEQYF.

This clonotype has just a few counts. The chain couples TRBV4-1 to TRBJ1-3, with TRBD1 as a possible D gene (6 bases). This CDR3 has 16 amino acids. Germline assignment: CDR1 MGHRA and CDR2 YSYEKL. The V gene lost 4 bases and the J gene lost 4 bases, with 17 bases spanning the gap. This CDR3 reads CASSLPTGLSGNTIYF. As DNA, the CDR3 is TGCGCCAGCAGCCTCCCTACAGGGCTATCAGGAAACACCATATATTTT.

This clonotype was recorded a few times. The chain has TRBV6-5 and TRBJ2-5; D gene uncertain. The CDR3 covers 15 residues. The germline CDR1 and CDR2 sequences are MNHEY and SVGAGI. Trimming pared 2 bases from V and 0 bases from J, leaving 10 bases between. The CDR3 reads CASSYGSADQETQYF. The CDR3 DNA sequence: TGTGCCAGCAGTTACGGATCTGCAGACCAAGAGACCCAGTACTTC.

This clonotype was recorded at least ten times. J is TRBJ1-4 and V is TRBV27; D may be TRBD1 (6 bases). From germline, CDR1 is MNHEY and CDR2 SMNVEV (reference sequence). This CDR3 is 15 amino acids long. V lost 6 bases to trimming and J lost 4 bases, with 15 bases between them. CDR3 amino acids: CASRGAGAINEKLFF. CDR3 coding DNA: TGTGCCAGCAGGGGGGCAGGGGCAATTAATGAAAAACTGTTTTTT.

V and J are TRBV19 and TRBJ2-1, with D maybe TRBD2 (5 bases). The CDR3 loop spans 13 amino acids. V lost 4 bases, J lost 4 bases, and 8 bases lay in between. Germline V gene data show CDR1 as LNHDA and CDR2 as SQIVND (reference sequence). The DNA of the CDR3 is TGTGCCAGTAGTACCGGACTGTACAATGAGCAGTTCTTC. As protein: CASSTGLYNEQFF.